This TCR beta chain was profiled in a study of cytomegalovirus exposure and HLA in healthy donors. At the level of the study: Clustering assigned approximately 78% of the roughly 400 genotyped donors to the Caucasian-associated ancestry cluster.

This cohort consisted of healthy bone marrow donors. 60 Vbeta and 13 Jbeta primers were used in PCR. TCRdb keeps only in-frame clones here, not all; method: immunoSEQ multiplex PCR. The sample carries around 120,000 clones, around 80% recorded once. Losses at the gene ends were 3 bases for V and 5 bases for J; bases not matched to a gene: 2. This CDR3 spans 13 amino acids. The germline V gene encodes CDR1 ENHRY and CDR2 SYGVKD. The chain carries TRBV10-3 and TRBJ2-7, with 9 bases lining up with TRBD1. Sequenced material: PBMCs. This TCR was sampled from a man between 50 and 59 years old in good health and CMV-seronegative. The chain's CDR3 is CAISEGQGNEQYF. In DNA form, the CDR3 reads TGTGCCATCAGTGAAGGACAGGGGAACGAGCAGTACTTC.